This TCR beta chain was sequenced in a study of blood T cell repertoires in COVID-19. Study-wide context: Researchers got acute and convalescent COVID-19 samples from the United States, Italy and Spain. Sources were T cells, B-cell-depleted T cells, or PBMCs; the material itself was cDNA or gDNA.

Authors' processing steps: Reference gene primer amplification gave estimated nucleated cell counts. Sequenced by immunoSEQ multiplex PCR; TCRdb stores in-frame clones only, minus some. The V and J calls and clone size come from that table; D and trimming were worked out from the DNA. The repertoire holds approximately 300,000 clones, with about 89% as singletons. The CDR3 loop spans 15 amino acids. Trimming cost V 4 bases and J 0 bases, with 12 bases left between them. The germline V gene encodes CDR1 SGHNT and CDR2 YYREEE (reference sequence). The sequenced sample was peripheral blood. The TCR sequence derives from a man aged 30 to 45 with acute or convalescent COVID-19. The rearrangement joins TRBV5-4 to TRBJ2-3; tentatively, D is TRBD2 (6 bases). The CDR3, as DNA: TGTGCCAGCAGCACCCGGGACTCAAGCACAGATACGCAGTATTTT. This sequence encodes CASSTRDSSTDTQYF.